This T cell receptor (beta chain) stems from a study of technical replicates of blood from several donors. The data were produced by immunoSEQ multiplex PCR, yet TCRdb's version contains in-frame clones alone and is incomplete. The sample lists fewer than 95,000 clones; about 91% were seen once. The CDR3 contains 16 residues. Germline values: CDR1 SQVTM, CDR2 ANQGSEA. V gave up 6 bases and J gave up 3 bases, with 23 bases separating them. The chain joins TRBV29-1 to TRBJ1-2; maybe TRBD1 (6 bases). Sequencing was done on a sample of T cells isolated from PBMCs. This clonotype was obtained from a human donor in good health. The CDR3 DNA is TGCAGCGTGAGGCAGATGGGGATCAGGGGTGACTATGGCTACACCTTC. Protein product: CSVRQMGIRGDYGYTF.